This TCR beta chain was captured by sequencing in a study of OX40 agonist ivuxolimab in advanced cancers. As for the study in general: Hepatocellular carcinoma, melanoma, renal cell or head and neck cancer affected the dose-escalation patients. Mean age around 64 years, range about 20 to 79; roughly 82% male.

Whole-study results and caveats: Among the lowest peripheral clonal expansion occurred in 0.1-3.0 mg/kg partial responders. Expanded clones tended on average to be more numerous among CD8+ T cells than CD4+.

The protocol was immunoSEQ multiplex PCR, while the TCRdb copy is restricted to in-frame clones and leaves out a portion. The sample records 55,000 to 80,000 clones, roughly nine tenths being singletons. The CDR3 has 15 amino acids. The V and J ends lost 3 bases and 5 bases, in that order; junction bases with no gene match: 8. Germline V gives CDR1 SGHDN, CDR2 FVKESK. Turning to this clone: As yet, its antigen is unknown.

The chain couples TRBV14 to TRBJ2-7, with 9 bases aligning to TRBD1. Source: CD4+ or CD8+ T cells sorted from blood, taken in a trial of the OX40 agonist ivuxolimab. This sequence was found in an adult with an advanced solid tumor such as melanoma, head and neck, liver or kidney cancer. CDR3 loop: CASSHLRTGVDEQYF. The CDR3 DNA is TGTGCCAGCAGCCACCTTAGGACAGGGGTGGACGAGCAGTACTTC.